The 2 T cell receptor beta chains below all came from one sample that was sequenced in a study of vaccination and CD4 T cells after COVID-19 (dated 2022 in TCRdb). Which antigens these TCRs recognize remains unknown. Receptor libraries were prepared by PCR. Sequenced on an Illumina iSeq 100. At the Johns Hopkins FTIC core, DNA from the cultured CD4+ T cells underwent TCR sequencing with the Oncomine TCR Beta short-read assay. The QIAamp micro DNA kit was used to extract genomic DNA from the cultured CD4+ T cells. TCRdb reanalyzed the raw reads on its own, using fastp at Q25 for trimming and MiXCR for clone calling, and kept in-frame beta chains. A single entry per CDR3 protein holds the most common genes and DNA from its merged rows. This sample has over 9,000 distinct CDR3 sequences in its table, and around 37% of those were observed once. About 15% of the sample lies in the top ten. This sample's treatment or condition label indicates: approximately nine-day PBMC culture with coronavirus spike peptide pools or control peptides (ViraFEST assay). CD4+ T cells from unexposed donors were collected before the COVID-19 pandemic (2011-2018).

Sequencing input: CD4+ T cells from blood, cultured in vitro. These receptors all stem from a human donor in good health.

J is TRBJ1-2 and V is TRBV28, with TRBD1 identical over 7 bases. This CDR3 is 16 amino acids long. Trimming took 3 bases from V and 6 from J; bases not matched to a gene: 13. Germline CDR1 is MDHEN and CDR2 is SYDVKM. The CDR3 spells CASSFSVDREFNGYTF. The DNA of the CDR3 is TGTGCCAGCAGTTTCTCGGTCGACAGGGAATTCAATGGCTACACCTTC.

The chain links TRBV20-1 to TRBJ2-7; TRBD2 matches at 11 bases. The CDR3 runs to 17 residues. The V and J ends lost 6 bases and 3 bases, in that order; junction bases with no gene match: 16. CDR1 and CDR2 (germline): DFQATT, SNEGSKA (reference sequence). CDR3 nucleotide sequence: TGCAGTGCAAGACCAATTAGCGGGAGGGCTGAGGTCTACGAGCAGTACTTC. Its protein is CSARPISGRAEVYEQYF.